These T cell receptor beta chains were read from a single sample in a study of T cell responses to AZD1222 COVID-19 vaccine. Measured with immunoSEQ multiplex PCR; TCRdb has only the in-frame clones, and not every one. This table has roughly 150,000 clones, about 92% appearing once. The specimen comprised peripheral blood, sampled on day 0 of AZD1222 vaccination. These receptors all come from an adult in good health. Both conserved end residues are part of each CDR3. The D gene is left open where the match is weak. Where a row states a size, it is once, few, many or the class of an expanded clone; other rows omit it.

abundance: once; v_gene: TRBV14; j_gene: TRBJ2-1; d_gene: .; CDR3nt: TGTGCCAGCAGCCGGTTCAGGACCACCGTCACCTACAATGAGCAGTTCTTC; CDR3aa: CASSRFRTTVTYNEQFF
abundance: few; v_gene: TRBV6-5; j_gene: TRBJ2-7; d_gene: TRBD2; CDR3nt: TGTGCCAGCAGTAAACCTAGCGGGACCTACGAGCAGTACTTC; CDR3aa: CASSKPSGTYEQYF
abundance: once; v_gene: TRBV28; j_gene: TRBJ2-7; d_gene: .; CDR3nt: TGTGCCAGCAGTCTCCTTTTTGTCTTGTTCCGACAGAAACCCTACGAGCAGTACTTC; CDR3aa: CASSLLFVLFRQKPYEQYF
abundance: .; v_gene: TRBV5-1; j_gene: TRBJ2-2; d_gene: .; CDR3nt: TGCGCCAGCAGCTTGAGCGGAAACACCGGGGAGCTGTTTTTT; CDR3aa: CASSLSGNTGELFF
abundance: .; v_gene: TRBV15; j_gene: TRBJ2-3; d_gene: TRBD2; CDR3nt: TGTGCCACCAGCCGACAAAGCGGGAGTGGGGATACGCAGTATTTT; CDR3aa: CATSRQSGSGDTQYF
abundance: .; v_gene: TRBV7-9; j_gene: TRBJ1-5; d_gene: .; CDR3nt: TGTGCCAGCAGCCTAGGGGATTATAGCAATCAGCCCCAGCATTTT; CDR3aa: CASSLGDYSNQPQHF
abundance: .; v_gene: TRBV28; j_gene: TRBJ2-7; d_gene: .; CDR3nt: TGTGCCATTCAGGGAATTAAGTACGAGCAGTACTTC; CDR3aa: CAIQGIKYEQYF
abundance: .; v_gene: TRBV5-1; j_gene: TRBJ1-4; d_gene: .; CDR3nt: TGCGCCAGCAGCTTGGTAGGGGGGCGAGAGGAAAAACTGTTTTTT; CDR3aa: CASSLVGGREEKLFF
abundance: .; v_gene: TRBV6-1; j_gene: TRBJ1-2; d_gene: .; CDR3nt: TGTGCCAGCAGTGAATTGGACGACAGCTTCTATGGCTACACCTTC; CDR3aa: CASSELDDSFYGYTF
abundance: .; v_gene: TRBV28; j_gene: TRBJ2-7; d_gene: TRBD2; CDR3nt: TGTGCCAGCAGTCGGGAGGGTAGGGGGATGATCTACTTC; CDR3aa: CASSREGRGMIYF
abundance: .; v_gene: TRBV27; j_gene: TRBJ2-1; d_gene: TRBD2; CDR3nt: TGTGCCAGCAGTTTAGGGCAGTGGACTAGCGGTGGGGATGAGCAGTTCTTC; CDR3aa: CASSLGQWTSGGDEQFF
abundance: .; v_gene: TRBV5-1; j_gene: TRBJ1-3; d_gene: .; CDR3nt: TGCGCCAGCAGCTTGGCGGGGACAACTTGGGGAAACACCATATATTTT; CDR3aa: CASSLAGTTWGNTIYF
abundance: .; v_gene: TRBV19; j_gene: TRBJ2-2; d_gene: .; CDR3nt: TGTGCCAGCTCCTTAGCAGGTGCGAACACCGGGGAGCTGTTTTTT; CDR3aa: CASSLAGANTGELFF
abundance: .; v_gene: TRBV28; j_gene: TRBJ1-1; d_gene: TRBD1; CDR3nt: TGTGCCAGCAGTTTATGGCGGACAGGGGGGACTGAAGCTTTCTTT; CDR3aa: CASSLWRTGGTEAFF
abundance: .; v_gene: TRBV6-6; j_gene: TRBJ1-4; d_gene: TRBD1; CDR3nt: TGTGCCAGCAGCTTAGACCCGGGACAGGGGGCAATGGTTAATGAAAAACTGTTTTTT; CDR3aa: CASSLDPGQGAMVNEKLFF
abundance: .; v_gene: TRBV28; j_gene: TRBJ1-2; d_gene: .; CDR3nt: TGTGCCAGCAACCTCCCCGGCGCCCCAATTTATGGCTACACCTTC; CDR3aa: CASNLPGAPIYGYTF
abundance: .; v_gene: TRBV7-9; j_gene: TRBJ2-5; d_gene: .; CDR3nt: TGTGCCAGCCCGCCGGGGGCCCCACAAGAGACCCAGTACTTC; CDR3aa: CASPPGAPQETQYF
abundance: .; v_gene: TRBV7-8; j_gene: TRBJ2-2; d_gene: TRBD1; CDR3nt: TGTGCCAGCAGCTTACTGCAGGGGGCAACCGGGGAGCTGTTTTTT; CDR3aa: CASSLLQGATGELFF
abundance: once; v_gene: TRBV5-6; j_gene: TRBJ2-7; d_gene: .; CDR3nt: TGTGCCAGCAGCCGGGTCGTCTACGAGCAGTACTTC; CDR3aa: CASSRVVYEQYF
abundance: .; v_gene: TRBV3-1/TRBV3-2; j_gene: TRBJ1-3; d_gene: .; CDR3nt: TGTGCCAGCAGCCAAGAAGGGGCGGCGGACATATATTTT; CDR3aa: CASSQEGAADIYF
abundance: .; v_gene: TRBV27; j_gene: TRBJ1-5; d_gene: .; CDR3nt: TGTGCCAGCAGTTTAGATGCGAGAGGTCGCAATCAGCCCCAGCATTTT; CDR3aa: CASSLDARGRNQPQHF
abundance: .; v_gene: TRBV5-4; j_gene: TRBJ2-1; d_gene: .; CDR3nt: TGTGCCAGCAGCTTGAGGGGCCATGAGCAGTTCTTC; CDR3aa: CASSLRGHEQFF